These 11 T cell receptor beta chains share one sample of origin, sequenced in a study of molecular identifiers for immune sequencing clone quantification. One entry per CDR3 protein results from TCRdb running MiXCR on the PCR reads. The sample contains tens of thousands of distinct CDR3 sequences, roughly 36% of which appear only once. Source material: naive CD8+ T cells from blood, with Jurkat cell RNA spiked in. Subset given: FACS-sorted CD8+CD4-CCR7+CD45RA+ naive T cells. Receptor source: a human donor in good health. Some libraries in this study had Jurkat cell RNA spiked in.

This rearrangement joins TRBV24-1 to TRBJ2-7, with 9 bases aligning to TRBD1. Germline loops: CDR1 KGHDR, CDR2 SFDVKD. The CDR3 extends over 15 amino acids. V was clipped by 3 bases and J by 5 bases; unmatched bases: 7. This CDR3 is CATSDPGQGNHEQYF. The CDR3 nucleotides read TGTGCCACCAGTGATCCGGGACAGGGCAACCACGAGCAGTACTTC.

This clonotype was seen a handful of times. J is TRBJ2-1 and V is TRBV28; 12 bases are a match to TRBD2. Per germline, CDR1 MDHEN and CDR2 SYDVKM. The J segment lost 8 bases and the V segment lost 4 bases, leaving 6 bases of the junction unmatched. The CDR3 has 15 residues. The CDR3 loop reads CASSYLAGGMDEQFF. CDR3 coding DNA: TGTGCCAGCAGTTATCTAGCGGGAGGGATGGATGAGCAGTTCTTC.

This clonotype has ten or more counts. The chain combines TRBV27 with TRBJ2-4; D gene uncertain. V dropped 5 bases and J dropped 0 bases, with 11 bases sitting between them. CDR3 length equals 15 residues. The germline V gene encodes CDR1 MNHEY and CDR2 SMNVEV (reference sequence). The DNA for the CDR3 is TGTGCCAGCAGTCTTTCTATATTAGCCAAAAACATTCAGTACTTC. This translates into CASSLSILAKNIQYF.

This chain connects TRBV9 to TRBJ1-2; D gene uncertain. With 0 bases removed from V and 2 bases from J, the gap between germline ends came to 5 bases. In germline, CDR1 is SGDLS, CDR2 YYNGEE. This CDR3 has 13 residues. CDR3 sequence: CASSVGRNYGYTF. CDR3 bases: TGTGCCAGCAGCGTAGGGCGGAACTATGGCTACACCTTC.

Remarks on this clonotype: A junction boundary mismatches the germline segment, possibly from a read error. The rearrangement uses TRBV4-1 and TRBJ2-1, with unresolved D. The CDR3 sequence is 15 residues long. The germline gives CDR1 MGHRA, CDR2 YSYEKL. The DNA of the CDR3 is TGCGCCAGCAGCTTCCGCTCCAGCTCCAACAATGAGCAGTTCTTC. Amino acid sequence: CASSFRSSSNNEQFF.

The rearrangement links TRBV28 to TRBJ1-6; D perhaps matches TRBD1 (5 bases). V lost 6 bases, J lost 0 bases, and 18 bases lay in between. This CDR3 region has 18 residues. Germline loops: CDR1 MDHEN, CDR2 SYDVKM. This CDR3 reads CASSSLDTPSSYNSPLHF. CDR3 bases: TGTGCCAGCAGCTCCTTGGACACCCCGAGCTCCTATAATTCACCCCTCCACTTT.

The CDR3 reads CASSLGRGLAFF. The CDR3 coding sequence is TGTGCCAGCAGCTTAGGCAGGGGCTTGGCTTTCTTT. J is TRBJ1-1 and V is TRBV13; perhaps TRBD1 as D (6 bases). V was pared by 0 bases and J by 11 bases, with 10 bases between. From germline, CDR1 is PRHDT and CDR2 FYEKMQ (reference sequence). CDR3 length: 12 residues.

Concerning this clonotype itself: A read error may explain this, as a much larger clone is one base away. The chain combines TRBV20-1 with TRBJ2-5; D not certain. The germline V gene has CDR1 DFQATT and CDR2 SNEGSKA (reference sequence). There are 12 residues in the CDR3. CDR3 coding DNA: TGCGGTGCTAGTGGTCAACAAGAGACCCAGTACTTC. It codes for CGASGQQETQYF.

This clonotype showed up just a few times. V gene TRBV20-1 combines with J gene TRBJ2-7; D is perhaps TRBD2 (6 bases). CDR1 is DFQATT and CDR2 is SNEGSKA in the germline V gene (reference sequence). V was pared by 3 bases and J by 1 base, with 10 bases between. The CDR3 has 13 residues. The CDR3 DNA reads TGCAGTGCTAGGGAGGGAGAGTCCTACGAGCAGTACTTC. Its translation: CSAREGESYEQYF.

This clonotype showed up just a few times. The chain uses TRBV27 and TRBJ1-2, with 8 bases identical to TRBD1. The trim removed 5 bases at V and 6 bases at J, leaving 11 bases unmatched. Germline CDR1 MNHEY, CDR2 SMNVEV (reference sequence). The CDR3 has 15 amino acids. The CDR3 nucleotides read TGTGCCAGCAGTCAAATTCCGGACAGGGCGAATGGCTACACCTTC. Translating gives CASSQIPDRANGYTF.

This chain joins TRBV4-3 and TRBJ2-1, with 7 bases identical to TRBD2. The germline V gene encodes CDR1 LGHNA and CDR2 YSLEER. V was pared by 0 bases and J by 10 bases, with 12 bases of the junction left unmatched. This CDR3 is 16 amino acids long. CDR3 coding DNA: TGCGCCAGCAGCCAAGAGGGCGGGAGAGCTGCGAGCGAGCAGTTCTTC. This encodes CASSQEGGRAASEQFF.